This TCR beta chain was retrieved from a study of PD-1 blockade in classical Hodgkin lymphoma. At the level of the study: The study gave patients nivolumab 3 mg/kg intravenously every 2 weeks. The study's findings and limits: Complete responders had baseline diversity similar to newly diagnosed patients. By cycle point C4D1, TCR diversity had risen significantly in CD4+ cells (but not CD8+ cells).

A word on this clone: Its antigen remains unidentified.

Every patient had relapsed following autologous stem cell transplantation, and cohorts differed in brentuximab vedotin exposure. With 0 bases removed from V and 2 bases from J, the gap between germline ends came to 8 bases. Germline CDR1 and CDR2: MNHNY and SVGAGI (reference sequence). CDR3 length: 14 residues. Profiled with immunoSEQ multiplex PCR; TCRdb holds only in-frame clones, not every one. Of 14,000 to 15,000 clones listed, roughly two thirds are singletons. The starting material was peripheral blood mononuclear cells (PBMCs), obtained at baseline. This receptor was obtained from a human donor with classical Hodgkin lymphoma. V usage is TRBV6-6 and J usage is TRBJ2-7; D possibly corresponds to TRBD1 (5 bases). As DNA, the CDR3 is TGTGCCAGCAGTTACTCGTCAGGGCCCTACGAGCAGTACTTC. Its translation: CASSYSSGPYEQYF.